The clone carrying this TCR beta chain came up a few times. Its antigen remains unknown. The entry originates in a study of identifying expanded T cells in peripheral blood. Broader study findings: Technical replicates showed about 1.2 changed clones; two weeks 15 to 20; four weeks 19. Variance in clone template counts between roughly two-week samples significantly increased with total template count across all healthy donors.

The method was immunoSEQ multiplex PCR; TCRdb's version includes in-frame clones alone and lacks a portion of them. The sample yields around 100,000 clones, 75% to 90% seen once. Collection occurred without any documented infections or immune events in donors. This clonotype originated in a person aged 18 to 75 in good health. Sequencing was performed on blood.

CDR3 region: CASSQGGTIYF. The CDR3 DNA reads TGCGCCAGCAGTCAGGGAGGCACCATATATTTT. V usage is TRBV10-2 and J usage is TRBJ1-3; possibly TRBD1 for D (5 bases). CDR1 and CDR2 from the germline V gene are WSHSY and SAAADI. This CDR3 spans 11 amino acids. V was cut by 5 bases and J by 9 bases, with 8 bases left in between.